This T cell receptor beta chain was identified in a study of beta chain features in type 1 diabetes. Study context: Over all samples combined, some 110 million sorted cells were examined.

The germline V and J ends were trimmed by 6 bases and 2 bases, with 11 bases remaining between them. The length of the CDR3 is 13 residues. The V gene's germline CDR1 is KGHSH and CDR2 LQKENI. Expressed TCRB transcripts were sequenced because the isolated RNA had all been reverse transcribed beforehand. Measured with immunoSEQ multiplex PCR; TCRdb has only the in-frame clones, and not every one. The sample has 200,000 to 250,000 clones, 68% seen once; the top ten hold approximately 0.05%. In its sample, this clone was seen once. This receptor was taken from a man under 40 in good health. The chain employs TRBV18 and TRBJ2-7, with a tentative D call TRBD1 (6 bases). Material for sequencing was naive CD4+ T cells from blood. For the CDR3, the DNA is TGTGCCAGCTCTCAGGGACACCCCTACGAGCAGTACTTC. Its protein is CASSQGHPYEQYF.